This T cell receptor beta chain was observed in a study of regulatory T cells in long-lasting Graves disease. The sample's time point: persistent/refractory GD, antithyroid drugs over 5 years with positive TRAb. Extracted PBMC RNA gave rise to the TCR library. An endocrinology unit in Xi'an, China, supplied the patients. For this clonotype: Its antigen is undetermined.

Study-wide results and limits: Newly diagnosed patients had higher TCR diversity than persistent Graves' patients did.

Through Arm-PCR of CDR3 regions and iRepertoire HTBI primers, TCR beta libraries were built. In the authors' workflow: Taken together, the samples had 62 TRBV and roughly 14 TRBJ segments identified. One entry per CDR3 protein results from TCRdb running MiXCR on the multiplex PCR reads. In this record, the V and J calls reflect TCRdb's handling and not the investigators' own analysis. This table has roughly 360,000 distinct CDR3 sequences, around 23% appearing once. CDR3 length: 14 residues. Germline values: CDR1 LNHDA, CDR2 SQIVND (reference sequence). V trimming: 6 bases; J trimming: 0 bases; junction bases outside the gene matches: 5.

The gene calls are TRBV19 and TRBJ2-7; TRBD1 agrees at 7 bases. Sequencing was performed on peripheral blood mononuclear cells (PBMCs), taken when the disease was refractory, from a patient treated with antithyroid drugs. The sequence was obtained from a woman in her forties with Graves disease. CDR3 sequence (DNA): TGTGCCAGTAGAACCAGGGGGAGCTCCTACGAGCAGTACTTC. It yields the protein CASRTRGSSYEQYF.